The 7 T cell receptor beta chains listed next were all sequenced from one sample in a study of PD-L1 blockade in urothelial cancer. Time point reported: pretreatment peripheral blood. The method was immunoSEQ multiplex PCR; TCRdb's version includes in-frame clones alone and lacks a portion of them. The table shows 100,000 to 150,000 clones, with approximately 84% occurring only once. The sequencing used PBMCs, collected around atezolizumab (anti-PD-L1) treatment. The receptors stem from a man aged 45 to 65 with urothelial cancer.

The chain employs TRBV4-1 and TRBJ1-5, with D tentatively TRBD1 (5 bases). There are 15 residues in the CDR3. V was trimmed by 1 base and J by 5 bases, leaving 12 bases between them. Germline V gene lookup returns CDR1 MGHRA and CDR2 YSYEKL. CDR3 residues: CASSQVPQGDQPQHF. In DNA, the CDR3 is TGCGCCAGCAGCCAAGTCCCTCAGGGTGATCAGCCCCAGCATTTT.

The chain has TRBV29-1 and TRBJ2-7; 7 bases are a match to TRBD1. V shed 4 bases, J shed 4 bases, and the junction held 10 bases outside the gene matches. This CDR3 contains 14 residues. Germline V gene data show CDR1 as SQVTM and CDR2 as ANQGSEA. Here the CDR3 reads CSVGDRPFIYEQYF. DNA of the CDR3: TGCAGCGTTGGGGACAGACCATTTATTTACGAGCAGTACTTC.

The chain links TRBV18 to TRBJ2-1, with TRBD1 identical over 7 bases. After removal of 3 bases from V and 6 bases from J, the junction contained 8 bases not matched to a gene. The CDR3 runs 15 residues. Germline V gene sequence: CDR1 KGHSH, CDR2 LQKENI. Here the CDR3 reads CASSPGQRDLNEQFF. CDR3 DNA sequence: TGTGCCAGCTCACCGGGACAGCGCGACCTCAATGAGCAGTTCTTC.

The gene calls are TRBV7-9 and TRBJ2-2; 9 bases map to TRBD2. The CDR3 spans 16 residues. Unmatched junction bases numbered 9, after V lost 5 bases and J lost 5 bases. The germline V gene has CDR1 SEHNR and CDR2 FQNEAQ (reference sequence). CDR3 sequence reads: CASSRGGLARTGELFF. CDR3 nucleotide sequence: TGTGCCAGCAGCCGAGGCGGACTAGCGAGGACCGGGGAGCTGTTTTTT.

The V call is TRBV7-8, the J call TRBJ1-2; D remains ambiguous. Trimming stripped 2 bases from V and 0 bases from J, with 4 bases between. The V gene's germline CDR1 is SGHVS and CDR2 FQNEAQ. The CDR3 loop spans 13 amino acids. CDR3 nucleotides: TGTGCCAGCAGCTTAACAACTAACTATGGCTACACCTTC. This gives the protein CASSLTTNYGYTF. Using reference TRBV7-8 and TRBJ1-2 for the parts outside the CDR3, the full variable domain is GAGVSQSPRYKVAKRGQDVALRCDPISGHVSLFWYQQALGQGPEFLTYFQNEAQLDKSGLPSDRFFAERPEGSVSTLKIQRTQQEDSAVYLCASSLTTNYGYTFGSGTRLTVV.

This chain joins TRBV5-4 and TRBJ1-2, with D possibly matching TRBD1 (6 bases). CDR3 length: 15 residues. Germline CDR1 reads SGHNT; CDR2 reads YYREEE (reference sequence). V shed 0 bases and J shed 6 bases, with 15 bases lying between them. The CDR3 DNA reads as TGTGCCAGCAGCTTGGAAGCGGGGGCGTTGGATGGCTACACCTTC. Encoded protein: CASSLEAGALDGYTF.

CDR3 sequence reads: CASSQEAGGHTEAFF. In nucleotides, the CDR3 is TGTGCCAGCAGCCAAGAAGCGGGCGGGCACACTGAAGCTTTCTTT. The chain joins TRBV14 to TRBJ1-1; no firm D call. Germline V lookup: CDR1 SGHDN, CDR2 FVKESK. Trimming pared 0 bases from V and 3 bases from J, leaving 11 bases between. The length of the CDR3 is 15 residues.